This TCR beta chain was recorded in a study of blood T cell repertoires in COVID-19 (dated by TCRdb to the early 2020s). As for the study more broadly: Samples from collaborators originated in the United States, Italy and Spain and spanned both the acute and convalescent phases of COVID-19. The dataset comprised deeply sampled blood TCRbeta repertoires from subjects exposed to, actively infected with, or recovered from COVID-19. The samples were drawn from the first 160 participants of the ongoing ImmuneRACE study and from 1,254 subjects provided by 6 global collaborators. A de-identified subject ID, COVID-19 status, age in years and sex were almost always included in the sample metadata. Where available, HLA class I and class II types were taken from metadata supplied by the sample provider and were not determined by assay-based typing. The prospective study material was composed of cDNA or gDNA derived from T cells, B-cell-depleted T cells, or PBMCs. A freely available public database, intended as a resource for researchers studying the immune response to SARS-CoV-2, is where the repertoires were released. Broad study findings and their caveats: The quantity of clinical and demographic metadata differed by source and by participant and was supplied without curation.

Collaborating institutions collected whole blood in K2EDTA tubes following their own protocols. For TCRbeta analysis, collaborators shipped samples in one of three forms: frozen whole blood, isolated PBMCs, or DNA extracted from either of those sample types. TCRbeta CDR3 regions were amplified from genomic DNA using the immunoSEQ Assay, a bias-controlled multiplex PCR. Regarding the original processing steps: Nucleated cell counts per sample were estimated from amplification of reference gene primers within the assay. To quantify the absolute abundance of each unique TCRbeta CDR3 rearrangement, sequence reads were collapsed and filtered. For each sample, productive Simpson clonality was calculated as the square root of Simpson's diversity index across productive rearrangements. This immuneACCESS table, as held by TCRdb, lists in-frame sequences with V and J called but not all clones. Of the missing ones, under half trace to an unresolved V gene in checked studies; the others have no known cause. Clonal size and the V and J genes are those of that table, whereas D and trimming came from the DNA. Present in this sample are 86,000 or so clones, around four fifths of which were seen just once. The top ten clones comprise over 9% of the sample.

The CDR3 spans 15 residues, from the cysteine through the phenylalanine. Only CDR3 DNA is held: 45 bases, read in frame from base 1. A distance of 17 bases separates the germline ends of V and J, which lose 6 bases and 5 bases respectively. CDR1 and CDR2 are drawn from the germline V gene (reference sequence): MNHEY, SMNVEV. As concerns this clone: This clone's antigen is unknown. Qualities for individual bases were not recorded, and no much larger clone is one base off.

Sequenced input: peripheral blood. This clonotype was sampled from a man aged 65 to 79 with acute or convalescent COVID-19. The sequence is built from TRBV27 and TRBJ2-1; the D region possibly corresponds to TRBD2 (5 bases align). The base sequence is TGTGCCAGCAGCCCCGGACTCACTCCAAACAATGAGCAGTTCTTC. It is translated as CASSPGLTPNNEQFF.